Following are 25 T cell receptor beta chains from one sample sequenced in a study of T cell repertoires in cytomegalovirus infection. MiXCR, applied by TCRdb to the reads, yields one record per CDR3 protein. The table records around 250,000 distinct CDR3 sequences, 15% to 20% of them present only once. The sequencing sample was made of CD8+ T cells from PBMCs. Every receptor here comes from a human donor in good health (CMV status not recorded). Some clones in this sample may be carry-over from other donors' samples.

This clonotype occurred a few times. V usage is TRBV11-2 and J usage is TRBJ2-1, with TRBD1 identical over 7 bases. This CDR3 contains 13 residues. The germline V gene encodes CDR1 SGHAT and CDR2 FQNNGV. After removal of 1 base from V and 7 bases from J, the junction contained 1 base not matched to a gene. The CDR3, as DNA: TGTGCCAGCAGCTTAGCACAGGGGAATGAGCAGTTCTTC. Amino acids: CASSLAQGNEQFF.

The chain joins TRBV5-1 to TRBJ2-1, with a possible D match to TRBD1 (5 bases). Germline CDR1 reads SGHRS; CDR2 reads YFSETQ. CDR3 length: 15 amino acids. Trimming took off 0 bases at V and 7 bases at J, with 14 bases between the two ends. The CDR3: CASSLEAGPENEQFF. In DNA, the CDR3 is TGCGCCAGCAGCTTGGAGGCAGGGCCGGAGAATGAGCAGTTCTTC. Full variable domain (remainder filled in from reference TRBV5-1 and TRBJ2-1): KAGVTQTPRYLIKTRGQQVTLSCSPISGHRSVSWYQQTPGQGLQFLFEYFSETQRNKGNFPGRFSGRQFSNSRSEMNVSTLELGDSALYLCASSLEAGPENEQFFGPGTRLTVL.

The chain has TRBV15 and TRBJ1-5; D call uncertain. Germline CDR1 reads LNHNV; CDR2 reads YYDKDF (reference sequence). V lost 5 bases, J lost 0 bases, and 5 bases lay in between. This CDR3 is 13 amino acids long. The CDR3 sequence: CATSVDSNQPQHF. Here the CDR3 DNA reads TGTGCCACCAGCGTAGATAGCAATCAGCCCCAGCATTTT.

This clonotype was found many times. The chain combines TRBV7-2 with TRBJ1-1; 9 nucleotides line up with TRBD1. The germline gives CDR1 SGHTA, CDR2 FQGNSA. The junction had 6 bases not matched to a gene; V was cut back by 5 bases and J by 5 bases. This CDR3 spans 14 amino acids. The CDR3 DNA is TGTGCCAGCAGCCGGAGACAGGGGGGGACTGAAGCTTTCTTT. As protein: CASSRRQGGTEAFF.

The table lists this clonotype with many counts. The rearrangement uses TRBV6-5 and TRBJ1-4, with TRBD1 matching 7 bases. The J segment lost 3 bases and the V segment lost 7 bases, leaving 5 bases of the junction unmatched. This CDR3 contains 14 residues. The germline V gene has CDR1 MNHEY and CDR2 SVGAGI. The CDR3 region is CASTRTGSNEKLFF. The CDR3 DNA is TGTGCCAGCACCAGGACAGGCTCTAATGAAAAACTGTTTTTT.

This clonotype showed up many times. The chain links TRBV2 to TRBJ1-6; D perhaps matches TRBD1 (6 bases). Trimming shortened V by 8 bases and J by 9 bases, and 14 bases separated the two germline ends. The germline gives CDR1 SNHLY, CDR2 FYNNEI. This CDR3 spans 13 amino acids. The CDR3 coding sequence is TGTGCCAGCGGGCAGGGGAGTGTTTCACCCCTCCACTTT. Protein product: CASGQGSVSPLHF.

This clonotype appeared a few times. The chain links TRBV20-1 to TRBJ2-4, with D tentatively TRBD1 (6 bases). With 6 bases removed from V and 1 base from J, the gap between germline ends came to 13 bases. Germline V CDR1 and CDR2: DFQATT, SNEGSKA (reference sequence). The CDR3 consists of 14 residues. The CDR3 protein is CSAHRDGAKNIQYF. Here the CDR3 DNA reads TGCAGTGCCCACAGGGATGGGGCCAAAAACATTCAGTACTTC.

This clonotype was counted a few times. V and J are TRBV6-2 or TRBV6-3 and TRBJ2-1, with D perhaps TRBD1 (6 bases). Germline V gene sequence: CDR1 MNHEY, CDR2 SVGEGT. The CDR3 consists of 13 residues. V lost 7 bases to trimming and J lost 9 bases, with 16 bases between them. CDR3 bases: TGTGCCAGCATTCCCAGGGGAGCAGGTGAGCAGTTCTTC. Translating it yields CASIPRGAGEQFF.

The sample holds one count of this clonotype. One end of the junction fails to match germline, which may point to a read error. The chain is built from TRBV4-3 and TRBJ2-1, with 8 bases fitting TRBD1. CDR1 is LGHNA and CDR2 is YSLEER in the germline V gene. The CDR3 covers 16 residues. The CDR3 is CASSQEWTGSYNGQFF. The CDR3 nucleotides read TGCGCCAGCAGCCAAGAATGGACAGGGTCCTACAATGGGCAGTTCTTC.

This clonotype was counted a few times. V usage is TRBV6-1 and J usage is TRBJ1-1; 7 nucleotides line up with TRBD1. V shed 8 bases, J shed 2 bases, and the junction held 2 bases outside the gene matches. There are 12 residues in the CDR3. Germline V gives CDR1 MNHNS, CDR2 SASEGT. In DNA form, the CDR3 reads TGTGCCAGCGGGACAGTCAACACTGAAGCTTTCTTT. This sequence encodes CASGTVNTEAFF.

In its sample, this clonotype was seen a few times. The chain uses TRBV20-1 and TRBJ2-1, with 10 positions matching TRBD1. This CDR3 has 18 amino acids. Germline V gene sequence: CDR1 DFQATT, CDR2 SNEGSKA (reference sequence). V was pared by 1 base and J by 10 bases, with 19 bases of the junction left unmatched. CDR3 bases: TGCAGTGCTAGAGGAGGTGGAGCCGGGACAGGGGTTCTCTGGGAGCAGTTCTTC. Residues: CSARGGGAGTGVLWEQFF.

In its sample, this clonotype was seen many times. The genes are TRBV12-3 or TRBV12-4 and TRBJ2-5; D remains unclear. V dropped 7 bases and J dropped 3 bases, with 15 bases sitting between them. This CDR3 has 14 amino acids. The CDR3 nucleotides are TGTGCCAGCACCCGCAGTGGGGTGGAAGAGACCCAGTACTTC. Its protein is CASTRSGVEETQYF.

This clonotype has a count of ten or more. The chain employs TRBV6-6 and TRBJ2-7, with no clear D. The CDR3 is made up of 13 amino acids. V was pared by 4 bases and J by 3 bases, with 10 bases between. Germline values: CDR1 MNHNY, CDR2 SVGAGI (reference sequence). This CDR3 reads CASSSATVYEQYF. The CDR3 nucleotides read TGTGCCAGCAGTTCGGCTACTGTCTACGAGCAGTACTTC.

Ten or more counts support this clonotype. The genes are TRBV7-2 and TRBJ2-4; 7 nucleotides align to TRBD1. Germline V gene data show CDR1 as SGHTA and CDR2 as FQGNSA. This CDR3 region has 14 residues. Trimming cost V 6 bases and J 8 bases; bases outside gene matches: 10. The DNA for the CDR3 is TGTGCCAGCAGTTCAGAAGGGGGCGCGGACATTCAGTACTTC. Amino acids: CASSSEGGADIQYF.

This clonotype was seen many times. The gene calls are TRBV9 and TRBJ1-1; tentative D call: TRBD1 (6 bases). The CDR3 sequence is 14 residues long. The V gene's germline CDR1 is SGDLS and CDR2 YYNGEE. Trimming left V 2 bases short and J 0 bases short, with 8 bases between. Written as DNA, the CDR3 is TGTGCCAGCAGCGTCGGACAGTTGAACACTGAAGCTTTCTTT. Amino acids: CASSVGQLNTEAFF.

The V and J genes are TRBV5-6 and TRBJ2-7; the D gene is possibly TRBD1 (5 bases). Germline loops: CDR1 SGHDT, CDR2 YYEEEE. This CDR3 spans 13 amino acids. V was clipped by 0 bases and J by 9 bases, with 13 bases between them. CDR3 amino acids: CASSLARVRGQYF. The DNA for the CDR3 is TGTGCCAGCAGCTTGGCCAGGGTAAGAGGGCAGTACTTC.

This clonotype showed up many times. The rearrangement uses TRBV7-9 and TRBJ2-7; D remains ambiguous. V was clipped by 6 bases and J by 0 bases, with 15 bases between them. Looked up from germline, CDR1 is SEHNR and CDR2 is FQNEAQ (reference sequence). The CDR3 spans 15 residues. In nucleotides, the CDR3 is TGTGCCAGCAGTTCCCCTATGTCTAGCTCCTACGAGCAGTACTTC. Protein sequence: CASSSPMSSSYEQYF. Complete variable domain (other parts from reference TRBV7-9 and TRBJ2-7): DTGVSQNPRHKITKRGQNVTFRCDPISEHNRLYWYRQTLGQGPEFLTYFQNEAQLEKSRLLSDRFSAERPKGSFSTLEIQRTEQGDSAMYLCASSSPMSSSYEQYFGPGTRLTVT.

This clonotype was detected a few times. The J gene is TRBJ2-5, the V gene TRBV7-9; 8 bases are a match to TRBD1. The CDR3 spans 14 residues. Per the germline V gene, CDR1 is SEHNR and CDR2 is FQNEAQ (reference sequence). Losses at the gene ends were 2 bases for V and 5 bases for J; bases not matched to a gene: 4. The CDR3 region has the DNA TGTGCCAGCAGCTTACAGGGGGCTGAGGAGACCCAGTACTTC. Its protein is CASSLQGAEETQYF.

This clonotype has at least ten counts. V and J are TRBV29-1 and TRBJ2-5; unclear D gene. Germline lookup yields CDR1 SQVTM and CDR2 ANQGSEA. This CDR3 comprises 15 residues. Trimming shortened V by 1 base and J by 7 bases, and 19 bases separated the two germline ends. In DNA form, the CDR3 reads TGCAGCGTTGAAGCCGTCGTCAGCGCCGAAGGGACCCAGTACTTC. This encodes CSVEAVVSAEGTQYF.

This clonotype has just a few counts. The chain has TRBV25-1 and TRBJ2-7, with D unresolved. This CDR3 is built from 13 residues. Germline CDR1 and CDR2: MGHDK and SYGVNS. Trimming took off 1 base at V and 0 bases at J, with 4 bases between the two ends. The CDR3 nucleotides are TGTGCCAGCAGTGAATGGAGCTCCTACGAGCAGTACTTC. Translating it yields CASSEWSSYEQYF.

This sequence joins TRBV19 and TRBJ2-7, with a possible D match to TRBD2 (6 bases). Germline CDR1 reads LNHDA; CDR2 reads SQIVND (reference sequence). V was cut by 4 bases and J by 6 bases, with 10 bases left in between. The CDR3 loop spans 12 amino acids. This CDR3 reads CASSSGGVEQYF. DNA of the CDR3: TGTGCCAGTAGTAGTGGAGGGGTCGAGCAGTACTTC.

V usage is TRBV6-2 or TRBV6-3 and J usage is TRBJ2-1; 10 bases align to TRBD1. V shed 2 bases and J 10 bases; nucleotides not matched to a gene: 11. CDR3 size: 16 residues. CDR1 is MNHEY, CDR2 SVGEGT, per germline. The CDR3 loop is CASSYPIRDRGREQFF. In DNA form, the CDR3 reads TGTGCCAGCAGTTACCCCATCCGGGACAGGGGACGCGAGCAGTTCTTC.

This chain uses TRBV7-9 with TRBJ2-7, with D tentatively TRBD2 (6 bases). The CDR3 loop spans 14 amino acids. Germline assignment: CDR1 SEHNR and CDR2 FQNEAQ (reference sequence). The V end lost 5 bases, the J end lost 2 bases, and 13 bases lay between the germline ends. DNA of the CDR3: TGTGCCAGCAGCCCCTCGGGGGTGGCCTACGAGCAGTACTTC. Its translation is CASSPSGVAYEQYF.

CDR3 amino acids: CASRDGGRTGELFF. The CDR3 nucleotides are TGTGCCAGCCGGGACGGAGGTCGCACCGGGGAGCTGTTTTTT. The chain has TRBV12-3 or TRBV12-4 and TRBJ2-2; either TRBD1 or TRBD2 may supply D (5 bases each). The CDR3 sequence is 14 residues long. Trimming took 8 bases from V and 4 from J, leaving 14 bases between them.

The chain carries TRBV27 and TRBJ1-2; D is possibly TRBD1 (5 bases). Germline V gene lookup returns CDR1 MNHEY and CDR2 SMNVEV (reference sequence). CDR3 length equals 18 residues. V dropped 5 bases and J dropped 0 bases, with 22 bases sitting between them. For the CDR3, the DNA is TGTGCCAGCAGTAAGGCCTTTTACGACAGAGGGTCTAACTATGGCTACACCTTC. Translating it yields CASSKAFYDRGSNYGYTF.